The following is a TCR beta chain sequence with its context. TCRdb reprocessed the 5' RACE reads via MiXCR and lists one record per CDR3 protein. This table has over 300,000 distinct CDR3 sequences, more than 20% appearing once. These data are taken from a study of T-cell memory formation after mild COVID-19. Study background: There were largely donor-specific TCR clusters.

This CDR3 has 12 residues. Per germline, CDR1 MDHEN and CDR2 SYDVKM. Trimming removed 3 bases from V and 11 bases from J, with 13 bases in between. The genes are TRBV28 and TRBJ1-1; the D is unclear. The sample was PBMCs or a T cell subset sorted from them (not recorded which). The clonotype originates from a man aged 18 to 29 who had mild COVID-19 (a few samples of this study predate the infection). Cell type and time point are not known. The CDR3 bases are TGTGCCAGCAGTTTGATGACAAGCCAGGCTTTCTTT. Translating gives CASSLMTSQAFF.